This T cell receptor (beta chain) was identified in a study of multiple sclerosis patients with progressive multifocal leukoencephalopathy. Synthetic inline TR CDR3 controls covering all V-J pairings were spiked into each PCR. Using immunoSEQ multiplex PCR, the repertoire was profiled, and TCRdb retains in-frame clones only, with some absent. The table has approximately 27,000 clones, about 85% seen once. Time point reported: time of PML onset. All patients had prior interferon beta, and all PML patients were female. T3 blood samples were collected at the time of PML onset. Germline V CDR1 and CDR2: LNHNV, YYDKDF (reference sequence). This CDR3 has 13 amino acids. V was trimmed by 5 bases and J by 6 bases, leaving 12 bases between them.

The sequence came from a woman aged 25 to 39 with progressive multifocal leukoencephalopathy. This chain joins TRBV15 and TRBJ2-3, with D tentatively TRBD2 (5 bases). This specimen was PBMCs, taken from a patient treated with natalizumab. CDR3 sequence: CATSVTPGDTQYF. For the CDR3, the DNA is TGTGCCACCAGCGTCACTCCGGGGGATACGCAGTATTTT. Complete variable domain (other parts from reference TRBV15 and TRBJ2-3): DAMVIQNPRYQVTQFGKPVTLSCSQTLNHNVMYWYQQKSSQAPKLLFHYYDKDFNNEADTPDNFQSRRPNTSFCFLDIRSPGLGDTAMYLCATSVTPGDTQYFGPGTRLTVL.